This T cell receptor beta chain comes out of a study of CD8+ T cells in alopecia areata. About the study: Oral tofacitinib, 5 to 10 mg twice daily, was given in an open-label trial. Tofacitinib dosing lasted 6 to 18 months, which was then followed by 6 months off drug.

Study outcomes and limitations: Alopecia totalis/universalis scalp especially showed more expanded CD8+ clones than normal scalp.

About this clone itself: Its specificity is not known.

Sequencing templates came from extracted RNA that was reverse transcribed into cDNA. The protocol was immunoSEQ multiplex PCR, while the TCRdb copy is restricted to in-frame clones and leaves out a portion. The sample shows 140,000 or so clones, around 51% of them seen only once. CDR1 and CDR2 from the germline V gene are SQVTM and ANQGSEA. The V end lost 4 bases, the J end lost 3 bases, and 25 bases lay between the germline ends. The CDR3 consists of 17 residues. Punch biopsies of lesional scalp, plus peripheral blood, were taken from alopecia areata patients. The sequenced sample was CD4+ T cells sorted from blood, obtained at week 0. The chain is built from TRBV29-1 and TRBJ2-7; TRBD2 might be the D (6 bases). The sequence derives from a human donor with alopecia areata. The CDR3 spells CSVGPFPFSDGSYEQYF. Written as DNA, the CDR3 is TGCAGCGTTGGCCCTTTTCCCTTTAGTGACGGGAGCTACGAGCAGTACTTC.